Below are 10 T cell receptor beta chains sequenced from a single sample in a study of blood T cell repertoires in COVID-19. Sequencing used immunoSEQ multiplex PCR; TCRdb keeps in-frame clones, though not all of them. The sample contains 200,000 to 250,000 clones, about 86% of which appear only once. Sequences were obtained from PBMCs or T cells enriched from blood (not recorded which). The receptors originated from a woman between 45 and 60 years old in a cohort exposed to, infected with or recovered from COVID-19 (not recorded which).

This clone has only a few counts. The V call is TRBV28, the J call TRBJ1-2; 8 nucleotides agree with TRBD1. CDR3 length: 16 amino acids. Germline V gene lookup returns CDR1 MDHEN and CDR2 SYDVKM. V dropped 6 bases and J dropped 9; count of bases not matched to a gene: 18. CDR3 coding DNA: TGTGCCAGCAGCCGAATAACATGGACAGGGACTGAAAGCTACACCTTC. This codes for CASSRITWTGTESYTF.

This clone was observed a single time. This chain links TRBV29-1 with TRBJ2-1, with 11 nucleotides matching TRBD1. The germline CDR1 and CDR2 sequences are SQVTM and ANQGSEA. V lost 7 bases to trimming and J lost 6 bases; unmatched junction nucleotides: 8. This CDR3 has 14 amino acids. This CDR3 is CSATAGTGGNEQFF. For the CDR3, the DNA is TGCAGCGCCACTGCCGGGACAGGGGGCAATGAGCAGTTCTTC.

The genes are TRBV29-1 and TRBJ2-1; possible D gene TRBD1, 6 bases. The V end lost 7 bases, the J end lost 5 bases, and 24 bases lay between the germline ends. This CDR3 comprises 16 residues. CDR1 is SQVTM, CDR2 ANQGSEA, per germline. The CDR3 spells CSGLGTPSLTDNEQFF. The CDR3 DNA sequence: TGCAGCGGGCTAGGGACACCGAGTCTTACCGACAATGAGCAGTTCTTC.

V usage is TRBV5-4 and J usage is TRBJ1-5; maybe TRBD1 (5 bases). Trimming removed 4 bases at V and 7 bases at J, with 12 bases between. CDR1 is SGHNT and CDR2 is YYREEE in the germline V gene (reference sequence). CDR3 size: 13 residues. In DNA form, the CDR3 reads TGTGCCAGCAGCCCCGGGCAGGGCCAGCCCCAGCATTTT. Protein: CASSPGQGQPQHF.

This chain joins TRBV7-9 and TRBJ1-3; D gene uncertain. The CDR3 totals 14 residues. Germline values: CDR1 SEHNR, CDR2 FQNEAQ (reference sequence). V dropped 11 bases and J dropped 0 bases, with 14 bases sitting between them. The chain's CDR3 is CAEQSSGSGNTIYF. CDR3 bases: TGTGCCGAACAATCCAGCGGCTCTGGAAACACCATATATTTT.

The rearrangement links TRBV5-4 to TRBJ2-1; 11 bases are a match to TRBD2. This CDR3 comprises 17 residues. Germline values: CDR1 SGHNT, CDR2 YYREEE (reference sequence). The trim removed 3 bases at V and 5 bases at J, leaving 10 bases unmatched. The CDR3 loop is CASSYKKTSGGDNEQFF. In DNA form, the CDR3 reads TGTGCCAGCAGCTATAAGAAAACTAGCGGGGGTGACAATGAGCAGTTCTTC.

There are a few counts of this clone. The genes are TRBV4-3 and TRBJ1-4; D is uncertain. Germline-derived CDR1 and CDR2 are LGHNA and YSLEER. The CDR3 covers 14 residues. Between the trimmed V and J ends, which lost 4 bases and 4 bases, there was a span of 10 bases. The chain's CDR3 is CASSPGWGNEKLFF. CDR3 sequence (DNA): TGCGCCAGCAGCCCGGGGTGGGGTAATGAAAAACTGTTTTTT.

The J gene is TRBJ2-1, the V gene TRBV6-2 or TRBV6-3, with 7 positions matching TRBD2. Germline V lookup: CDR1 MNHEY, CDR2 SVGEGT. With 0 bases clipped from V and 9 bases from J, the junction kept 14 bases outside the gene matches. CDR3 length: 17 residues. CDR3 sequence reads: CASSYSVWDYSPGEQFF. CDR3 nucleotides: TGTGCCAGCAGTTACTCGGTGTGGGACTACTCCCCGGGTGAGCAGTTCTTC.

V usage is TRBV11-3 and J usage is TRBJ2-2; D gene unclear. Germline values: CDR1 SGHNT, CDR2 YENEEA. Trimming cost V 4 bases and J 4 bases, with 10 bases left between them. CDR3 size: 14 residues. DNA of the CDR3: TGTGCCAGCAGCTCCCCTTTCTTCACCGGGGAGCTGTTTTTT. Its protein is CASSSPFFTGELFF.

The chain joins TRBV5-1 to TRBJ2-3; D is possibly TRBD1 (5 bases). The V gene's germline CDR1 is SGHRS and CDR2 YFSETQ. CDR3 size: 11 residues. Trimming shortened V by 5 bases and J by 4 bases, and 5 bases separated the two germline ends. The CDR3 region is CASRTADTQYF. For the CDR3, the DNA is TGCGCCAGCAGGACAGCAGATACGCAGTATTTT.